The present T cell receptor beta chain was sequenced within a study of CXCR3-negative and CXCR3-positive naive CD8 T cells (dated by TCRdb to about 2019). About the investigation overall: About 135 million TRB reads were obtained in total, roughly 1.5 +/- 0.3 million reads per library. Diversity and physicochemical repertoire analyses were performed on about 12 donors pooled from two independent experiments. The TRBV-TRBJ cluster analysis covered naive subsets from several donors and memory cells from 3 donors.

TCRdb names NextSeq 550 as the instrument used. The Human TCR Profiling Kit (MiLaboratory) was used to make UMI-labeled 5' RACE TRB cDNA libraries. The full amount of extracted RNA was used for cDNA synthesis, and the full amount of resulting cDNA was used for PCR amplification. Libraries were prepared in parallel using an identical number of PCR cycles. As for how the authors treated the data: With a minimum of two reads required per UMI, MIGEC and MiXCR pulled out about 50,000 +/- 10,000 unique UMI-labeled TRB cDNA molecules from each library. Each library averaged about 40,000 +/- 10,000 functional in-frame TRB CDR3 nucleotide clonotypes without stop codons. After downsampling to 5000 UMI-labeled TRB molecules per sample, diversity metrics, including normalized Shannon-Wiener and Chao1, were computed in VDJtools. For the central five CDR3 residues, VDJtools calculated physicochemical properties weighted by clonotype size, namely interaction energy, strength, volume and Kidera factor 4. With the reads reprocessed by TCRdb, a single entry stands for each CDR3 protein sequence and no DNA is reported. These V and J calls originate from TCRdb's pipeline instead of the authors' own analysis. This sample's listing comprises approximately 140,000 distinct CDR3 sequences. Clones ranked in the top ten supply approximately 0.28% of the sample.

Results and caveats for the whole study, not just this receptor: TRBV-TRBJ usage was similar between naive CXCR3-negative and CXCR3-positive cells from the same donor, while memory cells showed distinct patterns. Freshly isolated PBMCs were used for most assays because CXCR3 expression partially decreased after cryopreservation. Repertoire diversity was comparably high in both naive subsets but much lower in memory CD8+ T cells. Because surface CD5, which is linked to self-reactivity in mice, was comparable between the naive subsets, TCR interaction strength was also inferred from TRB CDR3 physicochemical properties. TRB CDR3s from CXCR3-positive naive cells showed higher hydrophobicity (lower Kidera factor 4), lower energy, and higher strength and volume indices than CXCR3-negative naive cells.

Comments on this clonotype: It lacks a known antigen.

For each CD8+ T cell subset, flow sorting was done in triplicate, and 300,000 or so cells per subset went directly into RLT lysis buffer. Naive CD8+ T cells were defined stringently as CD45RO-CCR7+CD27+CD95- to exclude memory contaminants. Peripheral blood mononuclear cells were isolated from buffy coats using standard density gradient centrifugation. Naive CXCR3-negative and CXCR3-positive CD8+ T cells were flow-sorted using a FACSAria III. An RNeasy Mini Kit was used to extract total RNA from the sorted cells. Sequences were obtained from naive CXCR3+ CD8+ T cells from blood. The cell subset or site label of this sample denotes: CD45RO-CCR7+CD27+CD95- naive CD8+ T cells expressing CXCR3 (TNR3+). The sequence came from a human donor in good health. Some clones in this sample may be carry-over from other donors' samples.

The CDR3: CASSSGLAGGPVETQYF. The rearranged chain carries TRBV5-1 and TRBJ2-5; TCRdb calls TRBD2, which cannot be checked without DNA. The CDR3 runs 17 residues from the cysteine to the phenylalanine. There is no recorded DNA. The germline V gene provides CDR1 SGHRS and CDR2 YFSETQ.